This T cell receptor (beta chain) was obtained from a study of brain T cells in children with intractable seizures. Notes on the study in general: Patients' HCMV serostatus was unknown; virus specificity rests on CDR3 similarity alone. Pre- and post-surgery blood differed in depth, so pre-surgery absences may be undersampling.

Clones were sequenced by immunoSEQ multiplex PCR, and TCRdb holds only the in-frame ones, with some missing. The sample lists 95,000 to 120,000 clones, approximately 94% occurring once. The V gene's germline CDR1 is SGHAT and CDR2 FQNNGV. Trimming took 4 bases from V and 2 from J, leaving 19 bases between them. This CDR3 region has 17 residues. Only one count was recorded for this clone. Its antigen is unidentified. The sequenced cases were selected for having the highest brain T cell transcript signatures. Patients received at least one anti-epileptic drug before surgery. The chain carries TRBV11-2 and TRBJ2-3, with TRBD2 as a possible D gene (5 bases). The clonotype was recovered from a boy under two years old with hemimegalencephaly and intractable seizures. The source material was peripheral blood, sampled at surgery. This CDR3 reads CASSYLNVVGNTDTQYF. The DNA of the CDR3 is TGTGCCAGCAGCTACTTAAACGTCGTCGGGAACACAGATACGCAGTATTTT.